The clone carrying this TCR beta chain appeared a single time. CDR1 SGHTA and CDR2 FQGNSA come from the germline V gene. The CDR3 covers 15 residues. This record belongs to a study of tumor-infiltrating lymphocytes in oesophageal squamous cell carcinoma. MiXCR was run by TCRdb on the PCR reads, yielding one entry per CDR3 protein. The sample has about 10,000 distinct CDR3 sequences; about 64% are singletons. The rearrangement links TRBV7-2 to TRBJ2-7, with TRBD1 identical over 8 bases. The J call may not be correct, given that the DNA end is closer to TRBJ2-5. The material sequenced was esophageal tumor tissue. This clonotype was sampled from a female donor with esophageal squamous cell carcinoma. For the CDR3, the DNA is TGTGCCAGCAGCTTAGAAGGGACAGGACAAGAGACCCAGTACTTC. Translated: CASSLEGTGQETQYF.